This TCR beta chain was found in a study of blood T cell repertoires in COVID-19 (TCRdb year 2020). Some background on the complete study: Samples covering the acute and convalescent phases of COVID-19 were provided by collaborators in the United States, Italy and Spain. The prospective study material was composed of cDNA or gDNA derived from T cells, B-cell-depleted T cells, or PBMCs. Subjects who had been exposed to COVID-19, were actively infected with it, or had recovered from it provided the deeply sampled blood TCRbeta repertoires that made up the dataset. The repertoires were released in a freely available public database intended as a resource for research on the immune response to SARS-CoV-2. The samples were drawn from two sources: the first 160 participants of the ongoing ImmuneRACE study, and fewer than 1,500 subjects contributed by 6 global collaborators. Sample metadata almost always included a de-identified subject ID, COVID-19 status, age in years and sex. Where available, HLA class I and class II types were taken from metadata supplied by the sample provider and were not determined by assay-based typing.

The immunoSEQ Assay, a bias-controlled multiplex PCR, was used to amplify TCRbeta CDR3 regions from genomic DNA. The authors' analysis ran thus. The number of nucleated cells in each sample was estimated by amplification of reference gene primers within the assay. To quantify the absolute abundance of each unique TCRbeta CDR3 rearrangement, sequence reads were collapsed and filtered. For each sample, productive Simpson clonality was calculated by taking the square root of Simpson's diversity index across productive rearrangements. TCRdb holds this immuneACCESS table with in-frame rearrangements only. Some clones are missing; in checked studies, unresolved V genes explain under half, and the rest has no known cause. D and trimming come from the DNA, and the V and J calls and clone size come from that table. The sample data list about 260,000 clones, and approximately 88% of these were observed just once. The ten largest make up 3% to 3.5% of the sample.

The full study reports these points: Clinical and demographic metadata were provided uncurated, with the amount varying by source and participant.

In the prospective study, participants were about 18 to 95 years old, resided in 24 geographic areas of the United States, and were enrolled through a virtual design. To assign participants to cohorts, the prospective study relied on clinical history that participants themselves reported in a screening survey and a study questionnaire. A participant counted as exposed if, within 2 weeks of entering the study, that participant had been in contact with someone who had a PCR-confirmed or clinician-diagnosed COVID-19 case. In the prospective study, mobile phlebotomists collected whole blood, serum and a nasopharyngeal or oropharyngeal swab from each participant. Prospective study participants could optionally give additional blood draws and questionnaires over an approximately two-month period. Blood samples from the prospective study were shipped frozen or at room temperature prior to DNA extraction.

To note about this clone: There is no known antigen for this receptor. Base qualities are not at hand, and no much larger clone is one base apart.

The germline V gene (reference sequence) yields GTSNPN for CDR1 and SVGIG for CDR2. At the junction V is shortened by 0 bases and J by 3 bases, with 11 bases in between. The CDR3, cysteine through phenylalanine, is 15 amino acids long. Only the CDR3 region is kept as DNA, spanning 45 bases read in frame from base 1. The rearrangement joined TRBV30 to TRBJ2-2; 5 matching bases give a weak D call of TRBD1. The source is a woman aged 40 to 50 who had been exposed to COVID-19. Specimen: PBMCs or T cells enriched from blood (not recorded which). The CDR3 protein is CAWSVRRVDTGELFF. The nucleotide sequence reads as follows: TGTGCCTGGAGTGTACGCAGGGTGGACACCGGGGAGCTGTTTTTT.